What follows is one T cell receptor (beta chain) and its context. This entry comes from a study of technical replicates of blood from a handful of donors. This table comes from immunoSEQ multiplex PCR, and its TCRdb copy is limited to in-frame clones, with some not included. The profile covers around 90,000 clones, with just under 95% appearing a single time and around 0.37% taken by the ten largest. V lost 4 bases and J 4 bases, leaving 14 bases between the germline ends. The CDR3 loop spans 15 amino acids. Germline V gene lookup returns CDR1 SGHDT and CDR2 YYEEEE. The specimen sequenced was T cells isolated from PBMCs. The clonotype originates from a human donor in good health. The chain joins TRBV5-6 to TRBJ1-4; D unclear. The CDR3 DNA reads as TGTGCCAGCAGCAGAAGCGGGTGGGATAATGAAAAACTGTTTTTT. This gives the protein CASSRSGWDNEKLFF.